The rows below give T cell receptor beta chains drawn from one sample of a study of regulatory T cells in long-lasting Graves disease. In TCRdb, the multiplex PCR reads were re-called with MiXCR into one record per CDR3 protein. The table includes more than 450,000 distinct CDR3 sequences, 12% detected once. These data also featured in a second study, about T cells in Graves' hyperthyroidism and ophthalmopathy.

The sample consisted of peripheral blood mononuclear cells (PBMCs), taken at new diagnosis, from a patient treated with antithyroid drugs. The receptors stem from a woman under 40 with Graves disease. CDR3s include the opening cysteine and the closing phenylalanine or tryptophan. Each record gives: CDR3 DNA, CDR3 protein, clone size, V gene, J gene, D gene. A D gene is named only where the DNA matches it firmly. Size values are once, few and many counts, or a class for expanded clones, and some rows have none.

cdr3_nt: TGTGCCAGCAGTTTAAAAAGGACATTCACTGAAGCTTTCTTT
cdr3_aa: CASSLKRTFTEAFF
clone_size: many
v_call: TRBV12-3/TRBV12-4
j_call: TRBJ1-1
d_call: NA

cdr3_nt: TGTGCCAGCAGTAAACAGGGGGCTGGGGCCAACGTCCTGACTTTC
cdr3_aa: CASSKQGAGANVLTF
clone_size: many
v_call: TRBV2
j_call: TRBJ2-6
d_call: TRBD1

cdr3_nt: TGTGCCAGCAGCTCCGGGGGACAGTGGGAATTC
cdr3_aa: CASSSGGQWEF
clone_size: many
v_call: TRBV7-6
j_call: TRBJ1-2
d_call: TRBD1

cdr3_nt: TGTGCCTGGAGTGCTCAGGGGCCCCTCCACTTT
cdr3_aa: CAWSAQGPLHF
clone_size: NA
v_call: TRBV30
j_call: TRBJ1-6
d_call: NA

cdr3_nt: TGTGCCAGCAGTAAACCTGGGACGACTGAAGCTTTCTTT
cdr3_aa: CASSKPGTTEAFF
clone_size: NA
v_call: TRBV6-1
j_call: TRBJ1-1
d_call: NA

cdr3_nt: TGTGCCGTCGGAACGGCAGGGCGGTCACCCCTCCACTTT
cdr3_aa: CAVGTAGRSPLHF
clone_size: many
v_call: TRBV6-1
j_call: TRBJ1-6
d_call: NA

cdr3_nt: TGTGCCAGCAGTCCCGACAGCGCGAGGCCCCAGCATTTT
cdr3_aa: CASSPDSARPQHF
clone_size: many
v_call: TRBV28
j_call: TRBJ1-5
d_call: NA

cdr3_nt: TGCAGTGCTAGAGTTAGCGGCGAAAAACTGTTTTTT
cdr3_aa: CSARVSGEKLFF
clone_size: many
v_call: TRBV20-1
j_call: TRBJ1-4
d_call: NA

cdr3_nt: TGCAGTGCTATGACTAGCCCGGGAACCGACGAGCAGTACTTC
cdr3_aa: CSAMTSPGTDEQYF
clone_size: NA
v_call: TRBV20-1
j_call: TRBJ2-7
d_call: TRBD2

cdr3_nt: TGTGCCAGCTCACGAGGGGACGGGCAGCCCCAGCATTTT
cdr3_aa: CASSRGDGQPQHF
clone_size: many
v_call: TRBV18
j_call: TRBJ1-5
d_call: NA

cdr3_nt: TGTGCCACCAGTGATTCCCCGACTAGGCTTAGGGACGATACGCAGTATTTT
cdr3_aa: CATSDSPTRLRDDTQYF
clone_size: many
v_call: TRBV24-1
j_call: TRBJ2-3
d_call: NA

cdr3_nt: TGCGCCAGCAGTCAATCAGGTGGATTGAACACTGAAGCTTTCTTT
cdr3_aa: CASSQSGGLNTEAFF
clone_size: many
v_call: TRBV5-1
j_call: TRBJ1-1
d_call: NA

cdr3_nt: TGTGCCAGCAGCTCGACAGCCATTAATTCACCCCTCCACTTT
cdr3_aa: CASSSTAINSPLHF
clone_size: many
v_call: TRBV7-2
j_call: TRBJ1-6
d_call: NA

cdr3_nt: TGTGCCAGCAGCCGACTCGGGACTAGCGGGAGCAGGCCCTACAATGAGCAGTTCTTC
cdr3_aa: CASSRLGTSGSRPYNEQFF
clone_size: many
v_call: TRBV7-3
j_call: TRBJ2-1
d_call: TRBD2

cdr3_nt: TGTGCCAGCAGGCCAGGGGTCCGCTTATTTTACGAGCAGTACTTC
cdr3_aa: CASRPGVRLFYEQYF
clone_size: many
v_call: TRBV28
j_call: TRBJ2-7
d_call: NA

cdr3_nt: TGTGCCAGCAGCTTGGCCGGGGCTGGTGGGGCCAACGTCCTGACTTTC
cdr3_aa: CASSLAGAGGANVLTF
clone_size: few
v_call: TRBV7-2
j_call: TRBJ2-6
d_call: NA

cdr3_nt: TGTGCCAGCAGCCCCCGGGACAGGGGAGTTTTCACTGAAGCTTTCTTT
cdr3_aa: CASSPRDRGVFTEAFF
clone_size: many
v_call: TRBV11-3
j_call: TRBJ1-1
d_call: TRBD1